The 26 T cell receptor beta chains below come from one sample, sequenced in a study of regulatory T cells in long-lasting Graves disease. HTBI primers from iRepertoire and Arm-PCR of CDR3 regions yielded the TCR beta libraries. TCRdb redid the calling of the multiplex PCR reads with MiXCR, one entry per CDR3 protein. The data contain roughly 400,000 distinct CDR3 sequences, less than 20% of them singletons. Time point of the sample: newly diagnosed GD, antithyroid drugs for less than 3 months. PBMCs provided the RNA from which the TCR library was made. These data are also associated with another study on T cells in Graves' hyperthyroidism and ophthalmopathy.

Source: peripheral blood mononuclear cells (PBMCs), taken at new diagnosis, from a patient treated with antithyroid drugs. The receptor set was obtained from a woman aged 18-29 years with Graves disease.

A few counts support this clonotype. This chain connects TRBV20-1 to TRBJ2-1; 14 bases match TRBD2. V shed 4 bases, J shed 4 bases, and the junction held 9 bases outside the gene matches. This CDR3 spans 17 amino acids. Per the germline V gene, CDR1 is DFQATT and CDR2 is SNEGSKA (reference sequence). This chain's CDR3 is CSATVTSGRARYNEQFF. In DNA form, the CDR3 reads TGCAGTGCTACCGTGACTAGCGGGAGGGCCAGGTACAATGAGCAGTTCTTC.

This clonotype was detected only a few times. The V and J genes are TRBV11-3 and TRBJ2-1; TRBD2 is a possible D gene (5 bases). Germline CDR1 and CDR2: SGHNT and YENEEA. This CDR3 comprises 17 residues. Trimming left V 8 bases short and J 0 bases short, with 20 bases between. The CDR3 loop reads CASLTRTPTSSYNEQFF. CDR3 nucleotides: TGTGCCAGCCTAACCCGAACGCCAACTAGCTCCTACAATGAGCAGTTCTTC.

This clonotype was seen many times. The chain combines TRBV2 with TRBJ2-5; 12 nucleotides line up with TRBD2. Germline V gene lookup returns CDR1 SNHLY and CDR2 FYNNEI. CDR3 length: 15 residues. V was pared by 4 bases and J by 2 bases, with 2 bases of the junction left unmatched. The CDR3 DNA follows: TGTGCCAGCAGTGGGGGACTAGCGGGTCAAGAGACCCAGTACTTC. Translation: CASSGGLAGQETQYF.

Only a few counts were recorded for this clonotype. This chain's CDR3 is CATGLAYTGELFF. The CDR3 nucleotides are TGTGCCACGGGACTAGCCTACACCGGGGAGCTGTTTTTT. This chain uses TRBV6-1 with TRBJ2-2; 9 bases are shared with TRBD2. V gave up 10 bases and J gave up 3 bases; unmatched junction bases: 3. CDR3 size: 13 residues. Germline CDR1 is MNHNS and CDR2 is SASEGT.

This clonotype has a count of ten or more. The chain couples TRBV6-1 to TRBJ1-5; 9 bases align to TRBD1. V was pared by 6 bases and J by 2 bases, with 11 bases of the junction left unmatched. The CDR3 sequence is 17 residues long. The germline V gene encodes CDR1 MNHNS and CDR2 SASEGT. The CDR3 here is CASRLRAQGARNQPQHF. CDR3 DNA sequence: TGTGCCAGCAGACTCCGTGCACAGGGGGCGCGCAATCAGCCCCAGCATTTT.

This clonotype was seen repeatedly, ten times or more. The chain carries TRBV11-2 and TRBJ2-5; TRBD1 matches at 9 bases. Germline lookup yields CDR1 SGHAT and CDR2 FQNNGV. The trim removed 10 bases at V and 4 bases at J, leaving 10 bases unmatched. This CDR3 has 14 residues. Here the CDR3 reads CATRVGQGRETQYF. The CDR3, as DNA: TGTGCCACTAGAGTGGGACAGGGCAGAGAGACCCAGTACTTC.

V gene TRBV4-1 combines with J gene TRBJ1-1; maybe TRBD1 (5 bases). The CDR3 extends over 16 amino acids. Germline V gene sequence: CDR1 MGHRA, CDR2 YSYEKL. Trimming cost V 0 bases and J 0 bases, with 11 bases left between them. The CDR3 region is CASSQEGGRLNTEAFF. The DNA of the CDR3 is TGCGCCAGCAGCCAAGAGGGGGGACGGCTGAACACTGAAGCTTTCTTT.

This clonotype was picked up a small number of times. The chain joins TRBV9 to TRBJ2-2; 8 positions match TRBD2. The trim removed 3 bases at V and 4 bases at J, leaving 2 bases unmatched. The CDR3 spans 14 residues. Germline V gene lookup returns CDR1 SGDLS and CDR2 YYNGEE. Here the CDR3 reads CASSAGLVTGELFF. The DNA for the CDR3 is TGTGCCAGCAGCGCGGGACTAGTCACCGGGGAGCTGTTTTTT.

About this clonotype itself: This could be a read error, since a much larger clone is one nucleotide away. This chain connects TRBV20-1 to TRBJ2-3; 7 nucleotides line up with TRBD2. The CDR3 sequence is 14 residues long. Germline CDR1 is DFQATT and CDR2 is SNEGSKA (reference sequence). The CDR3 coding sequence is TGCAGTGCTCCCCCGGGGGGTCGCACAGGTACGCAGTATTTT. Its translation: CSAPPGGRTGTQYF.

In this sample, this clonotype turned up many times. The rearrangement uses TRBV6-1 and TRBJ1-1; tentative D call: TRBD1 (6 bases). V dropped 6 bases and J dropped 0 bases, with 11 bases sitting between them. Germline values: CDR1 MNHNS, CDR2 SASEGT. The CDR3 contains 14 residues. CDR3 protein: CASSTTGLNTEAFF. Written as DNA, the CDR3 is TGTGCCAGCAGCACAACAGGGCTGAACACTGAAGCTTTCTTT.

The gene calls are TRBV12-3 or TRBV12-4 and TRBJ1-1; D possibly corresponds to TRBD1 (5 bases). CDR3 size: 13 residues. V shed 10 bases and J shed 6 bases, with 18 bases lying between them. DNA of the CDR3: TGTGCCATAGGGGAACAGGTTAAGGCTGAAGCTTTCTTT. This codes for CAIGEQVKAEAFF.

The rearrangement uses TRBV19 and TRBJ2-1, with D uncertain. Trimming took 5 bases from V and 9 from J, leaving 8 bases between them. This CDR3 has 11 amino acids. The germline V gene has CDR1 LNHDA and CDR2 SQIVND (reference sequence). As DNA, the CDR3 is TGTGCCAGTAGTTTCGTCGCTGAGCAGTTCTTC. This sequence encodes CASSFVAEQFF.

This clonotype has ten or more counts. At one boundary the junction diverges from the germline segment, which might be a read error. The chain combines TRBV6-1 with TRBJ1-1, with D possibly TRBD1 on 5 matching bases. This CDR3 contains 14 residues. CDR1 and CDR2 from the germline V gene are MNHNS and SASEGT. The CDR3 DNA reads TGTGCCAGCAGCGAAGGGGACTTGAACACTGAAGCTTTCTTT. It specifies CASSEGDLNTEAFF.

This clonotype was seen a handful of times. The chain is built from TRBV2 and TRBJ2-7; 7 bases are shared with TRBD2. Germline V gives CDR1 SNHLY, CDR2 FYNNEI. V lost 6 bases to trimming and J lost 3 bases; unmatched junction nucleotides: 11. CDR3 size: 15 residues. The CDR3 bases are TGTGCCAGCAGCCTCGTGGGACTAACAAACTACGAGCAGTACTTC. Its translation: CASSLVGLTNYEQYF.

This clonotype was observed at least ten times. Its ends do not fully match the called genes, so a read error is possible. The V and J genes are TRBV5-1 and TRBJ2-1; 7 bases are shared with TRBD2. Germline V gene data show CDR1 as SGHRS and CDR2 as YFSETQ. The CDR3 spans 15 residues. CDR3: CASSLRAGSYNEQFF. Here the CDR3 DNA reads TGTGCCAGCAGCTTGCGAGCGGGATCCTACAATGAGCAGTTCTTC.

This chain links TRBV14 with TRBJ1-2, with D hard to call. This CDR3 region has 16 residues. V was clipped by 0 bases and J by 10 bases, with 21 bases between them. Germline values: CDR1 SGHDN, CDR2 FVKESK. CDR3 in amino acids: CASSQDGRHSRMDYTF. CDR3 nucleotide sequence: TGTGCCAGCAGCCAAGATGGGAGACATTCAAGGATGGACTACACCTTC.

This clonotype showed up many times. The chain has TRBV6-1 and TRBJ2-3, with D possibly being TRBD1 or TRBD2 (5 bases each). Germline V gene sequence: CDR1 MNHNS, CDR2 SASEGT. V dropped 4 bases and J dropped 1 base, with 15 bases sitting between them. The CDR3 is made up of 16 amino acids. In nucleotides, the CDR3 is TGTGCCAGCAGTGTCCTGGGGGTCCCGGGCACAGATACGCAGTATTTT. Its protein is CASSVLGVPGTDTQYF.

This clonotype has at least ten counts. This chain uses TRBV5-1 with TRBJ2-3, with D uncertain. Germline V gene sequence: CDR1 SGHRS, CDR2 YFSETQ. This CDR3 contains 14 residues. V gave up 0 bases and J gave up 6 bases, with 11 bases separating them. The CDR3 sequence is CASSLARTPDTQYF. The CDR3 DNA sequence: TGCGCCAGCAGCTTGGCTAGAACCCCGGATACGCAGTATTTT.

CDR3 loop: CASSLGGTDNGYTF. Here the CDR3 DNA reads TGTGCCAGCAGCTTAGGCGGGACAGACAATGGCTACACCTTC. The rearrangement joins TRBV7-6 to TRBJ1-2, with 7 bases matching TRBD1. Trimming removed 1 base from V and 6 bases from J; junction bases left unmatched: 5. Germline V lookup: CDR1 SGHVS, CDR2 FNYEAQ. The CDR3 consists of 14 residues.

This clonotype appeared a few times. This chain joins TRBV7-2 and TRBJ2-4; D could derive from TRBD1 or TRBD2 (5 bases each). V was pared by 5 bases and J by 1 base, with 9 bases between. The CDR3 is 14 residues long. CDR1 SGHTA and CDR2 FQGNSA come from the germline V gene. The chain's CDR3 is CASSPRDAKNIQYF. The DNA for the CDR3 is TGTGCCAGCAGCCCCCGGGACGCCAAAAACATTCAGTACTTC.

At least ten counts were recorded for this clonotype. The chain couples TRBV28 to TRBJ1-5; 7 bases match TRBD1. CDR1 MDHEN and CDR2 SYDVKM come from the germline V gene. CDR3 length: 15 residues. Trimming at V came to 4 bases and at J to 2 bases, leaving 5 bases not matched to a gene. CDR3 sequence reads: CASSSTGLGNQPQHF. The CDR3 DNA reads TGTGCCAGCAGTTCGACAGGGTTGGGCAATCAGCCCCAGCATTTT.

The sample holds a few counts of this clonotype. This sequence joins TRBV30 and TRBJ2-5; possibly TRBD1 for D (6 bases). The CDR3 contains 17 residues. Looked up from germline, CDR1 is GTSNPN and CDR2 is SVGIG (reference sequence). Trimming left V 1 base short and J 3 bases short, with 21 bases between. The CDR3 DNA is TGTGCCTGGAGTGGGGGACGGACAAGGGGACACAAAGAGACCCAGTACTTC. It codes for CAWSGGRTRGHKETQYF.

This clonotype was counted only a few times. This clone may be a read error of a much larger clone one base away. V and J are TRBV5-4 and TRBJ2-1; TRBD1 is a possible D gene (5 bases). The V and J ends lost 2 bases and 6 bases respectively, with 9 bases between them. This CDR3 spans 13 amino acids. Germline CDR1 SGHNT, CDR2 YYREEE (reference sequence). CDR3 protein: CASSLTGFNEQFF. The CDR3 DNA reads TGTGCCAGCAGCTTAACAGGATTCAATGAGCAGTTCTTC. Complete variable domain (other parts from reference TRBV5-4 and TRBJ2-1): ETGVTQSPTHLIKTRGQQVTLRCSSQSGHNTVSWYQQALGQGPQFIFQYYREEENGRGNFPPRFSGLQFPNYSSELNVNALELDDSALYLCASSLTGFNEQFFGPGTRLTVL.

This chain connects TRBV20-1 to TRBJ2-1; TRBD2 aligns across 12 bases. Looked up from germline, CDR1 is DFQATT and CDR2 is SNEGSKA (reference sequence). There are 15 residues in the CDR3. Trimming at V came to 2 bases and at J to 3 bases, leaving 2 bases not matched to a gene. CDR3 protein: CSARLTSGSYNEQFF. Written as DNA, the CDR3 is TGCAGTGCTAGATTGACTAGCGGGAGCTACAATGAGCAGTTCTTC.

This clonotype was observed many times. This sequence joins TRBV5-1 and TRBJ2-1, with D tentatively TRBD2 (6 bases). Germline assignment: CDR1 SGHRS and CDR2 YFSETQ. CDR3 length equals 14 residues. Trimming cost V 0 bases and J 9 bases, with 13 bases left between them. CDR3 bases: TGCGCCAGCAGCTTGGAGGGATTGCGGGGTGAGCAGTTCTTC. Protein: CASSLEGLRGEQFF.

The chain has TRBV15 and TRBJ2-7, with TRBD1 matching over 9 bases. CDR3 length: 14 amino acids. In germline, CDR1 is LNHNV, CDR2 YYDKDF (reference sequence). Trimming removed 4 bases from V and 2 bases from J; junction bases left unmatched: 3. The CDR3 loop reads CATSTRDRAYEQYF. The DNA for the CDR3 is TGTGCCACCAGCACCCGGGACAGGGCCTACGAGCAGTACTTC.